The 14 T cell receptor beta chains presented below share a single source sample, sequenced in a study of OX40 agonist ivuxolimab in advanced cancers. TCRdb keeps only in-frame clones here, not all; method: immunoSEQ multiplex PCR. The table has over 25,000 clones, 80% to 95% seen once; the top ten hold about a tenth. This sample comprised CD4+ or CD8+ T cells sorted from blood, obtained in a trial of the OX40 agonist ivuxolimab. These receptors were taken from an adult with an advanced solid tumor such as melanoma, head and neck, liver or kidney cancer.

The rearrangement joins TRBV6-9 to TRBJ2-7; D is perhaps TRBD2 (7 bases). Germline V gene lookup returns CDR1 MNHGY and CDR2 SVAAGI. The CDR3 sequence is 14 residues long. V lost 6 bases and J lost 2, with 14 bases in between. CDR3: CASSQKGGPYEQYF. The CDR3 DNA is TGTGCCAGCAGCCAAAAGGGGGGGCCCTACGAGCAGTACTTC.

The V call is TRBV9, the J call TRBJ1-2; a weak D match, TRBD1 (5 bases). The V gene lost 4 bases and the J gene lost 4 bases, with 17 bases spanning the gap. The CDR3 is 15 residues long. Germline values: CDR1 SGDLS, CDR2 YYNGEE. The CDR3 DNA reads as TGTGCCAGCAGCCCCCGGATGGGGGACCGCTATGGCTACACCTTC. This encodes CASSPRMGDRYGYTF.

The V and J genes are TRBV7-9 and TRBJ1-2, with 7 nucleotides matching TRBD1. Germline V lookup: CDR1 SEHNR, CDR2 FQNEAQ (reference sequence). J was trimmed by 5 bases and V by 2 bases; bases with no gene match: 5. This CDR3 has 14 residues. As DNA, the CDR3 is TGTGCCAGCAGCTTACAAGACAGGGTTTATGGCTACACCTTC. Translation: CASSLQDRVYGYTF. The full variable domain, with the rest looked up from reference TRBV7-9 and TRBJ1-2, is DTGVSQNPRHKITKRGQNVTFRCDPISEHNRLYWYRQTLGQGPEFLTYFQNEAQLEKSRLLSDRFSAERPKGSFSTLEIQRTEQGDSAMYLCASSLQDRVYGYTFGSGTRLTVV.

In nucleotides, the CDR3 is TGTGCCAGCAGCCCCACCCGGGACAGGGGTCAGGACAATGAGCAGTTCTTC. This sequence encodes CASSPTRDRGQDNEQFF. The chain recombines TRBV27 with TRBJ2-1; 10 bases match TRBD1. The germline gives CDR1 MNHEY, CDR2 SMNVEV (reference sequence). The CDR3 length is 17 residues. Unmatched junction bases numbered 13, after V lost 6 bases and J lost 5 bases.

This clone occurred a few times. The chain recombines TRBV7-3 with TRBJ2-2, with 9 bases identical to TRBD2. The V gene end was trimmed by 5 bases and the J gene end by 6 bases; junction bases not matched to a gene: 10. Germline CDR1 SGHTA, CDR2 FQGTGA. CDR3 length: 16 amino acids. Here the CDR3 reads CASSHRLAEAPGELFF. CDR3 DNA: TGTGCCAGCAGCCATCGACTAGCGGAGGCCCCCGGGGAGCTGTTTTTT.

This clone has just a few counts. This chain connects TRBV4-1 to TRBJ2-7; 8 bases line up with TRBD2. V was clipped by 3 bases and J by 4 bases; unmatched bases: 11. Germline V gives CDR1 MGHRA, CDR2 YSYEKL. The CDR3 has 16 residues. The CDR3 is CASSQGNGGARYEQYF. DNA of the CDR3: TGCGCCAGCAGCCAGGGTAACGGGGGGGCTCGGTACGAGCAGTACTTC.

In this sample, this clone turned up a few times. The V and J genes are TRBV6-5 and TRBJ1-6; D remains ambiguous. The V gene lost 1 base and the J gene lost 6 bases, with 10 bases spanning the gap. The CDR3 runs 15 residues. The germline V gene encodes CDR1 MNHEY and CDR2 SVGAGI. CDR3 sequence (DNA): TGTGCCAGCAGTTACTTTTCCGTTTCTAATTCACCCCTCCACTTT. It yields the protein CASSYFSVSNSPLHF.

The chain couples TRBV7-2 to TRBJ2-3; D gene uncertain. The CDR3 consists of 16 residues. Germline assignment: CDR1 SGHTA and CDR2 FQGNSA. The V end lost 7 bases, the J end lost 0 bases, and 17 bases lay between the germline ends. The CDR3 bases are TGTGCCAGCACCAAAAGGGTGTTTCCTAGCACAGATACGCAGTATTTT. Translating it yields CASTKRVFPSTDTQYF.

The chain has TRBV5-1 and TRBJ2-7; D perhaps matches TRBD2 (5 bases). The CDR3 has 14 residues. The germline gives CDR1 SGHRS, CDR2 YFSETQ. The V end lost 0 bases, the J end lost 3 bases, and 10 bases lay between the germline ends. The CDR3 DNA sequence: TGCGCCAGCAGCTTGGCCGTTCGGGGCTACGAGCAGTACTTC. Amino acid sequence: CASSLAVRGYEQYF.

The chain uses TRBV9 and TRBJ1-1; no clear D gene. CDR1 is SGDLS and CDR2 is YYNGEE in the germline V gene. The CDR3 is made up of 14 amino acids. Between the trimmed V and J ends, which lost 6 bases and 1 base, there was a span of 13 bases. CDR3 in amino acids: CASTPPASNTEAFF. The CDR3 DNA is TGTGCCAGCACCCCTCCGGCCTCGAACACTGAAGCTTTCTTT.

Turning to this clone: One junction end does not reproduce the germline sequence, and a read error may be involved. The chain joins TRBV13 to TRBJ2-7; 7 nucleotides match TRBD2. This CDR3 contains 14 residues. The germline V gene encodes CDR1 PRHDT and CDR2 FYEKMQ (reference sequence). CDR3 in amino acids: CASSLGGPGGSWNF. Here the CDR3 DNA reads TGTGCCAGCAGCTTAGGCGGCCCGGGGGGTAGCTGGAACTTC.

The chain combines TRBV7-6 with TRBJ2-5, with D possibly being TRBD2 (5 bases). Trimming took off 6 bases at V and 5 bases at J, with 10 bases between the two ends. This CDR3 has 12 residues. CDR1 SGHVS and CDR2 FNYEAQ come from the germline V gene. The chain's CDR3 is CASSFTSETQYF. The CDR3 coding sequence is TGTGCCAGCAGTTTTACTAGTGAGACCCAGTACTTC.

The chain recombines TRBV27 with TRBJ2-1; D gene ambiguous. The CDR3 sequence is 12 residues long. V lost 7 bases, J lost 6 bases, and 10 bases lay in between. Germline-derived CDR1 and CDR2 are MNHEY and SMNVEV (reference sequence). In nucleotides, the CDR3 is TGTGCCAGCATAGGTCTGTCCAATGAGCAGTTCTTC. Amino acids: CASIGLSNEQFF.

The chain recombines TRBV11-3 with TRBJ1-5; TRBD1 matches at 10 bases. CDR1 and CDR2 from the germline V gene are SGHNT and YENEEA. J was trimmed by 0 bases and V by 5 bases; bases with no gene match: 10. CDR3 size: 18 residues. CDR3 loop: CASSPDRGPARSNQPQHF. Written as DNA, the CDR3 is TGTGCCAGCAGCCCAGACAGGGGGCCGGCCCGTAGCAATCAGCCCCAGCATTTT.